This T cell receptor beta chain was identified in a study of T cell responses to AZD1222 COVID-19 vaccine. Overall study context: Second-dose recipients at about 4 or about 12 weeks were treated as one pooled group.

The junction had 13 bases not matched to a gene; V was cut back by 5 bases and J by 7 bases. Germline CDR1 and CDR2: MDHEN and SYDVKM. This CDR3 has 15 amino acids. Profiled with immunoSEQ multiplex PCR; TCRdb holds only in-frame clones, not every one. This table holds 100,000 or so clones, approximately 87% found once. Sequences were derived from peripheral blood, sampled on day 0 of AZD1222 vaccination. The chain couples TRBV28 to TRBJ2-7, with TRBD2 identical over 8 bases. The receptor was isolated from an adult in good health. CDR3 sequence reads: CASSPPSGSSWEQYF. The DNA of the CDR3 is TGTGCCAGCAGTCCTCCGAGCGGGAGCTCGTGGGAGCAGTACTTC.